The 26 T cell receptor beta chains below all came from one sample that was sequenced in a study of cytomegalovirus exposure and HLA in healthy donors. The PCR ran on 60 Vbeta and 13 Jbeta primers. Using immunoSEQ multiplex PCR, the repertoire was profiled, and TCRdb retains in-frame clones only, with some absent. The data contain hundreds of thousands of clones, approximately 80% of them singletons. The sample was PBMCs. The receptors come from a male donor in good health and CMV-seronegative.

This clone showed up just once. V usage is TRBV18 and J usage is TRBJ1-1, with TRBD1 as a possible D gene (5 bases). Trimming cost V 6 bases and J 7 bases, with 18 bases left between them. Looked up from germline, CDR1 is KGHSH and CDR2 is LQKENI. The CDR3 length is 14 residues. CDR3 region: CASSPGLEGDEAFF. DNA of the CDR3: TGTGCCAGCTCCCCGGGACTCGAGGGCGATGAAGCTTTCTTT. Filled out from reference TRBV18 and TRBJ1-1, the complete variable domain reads NAGVMQNPRHLVRRRGQEARLRCSPMKGHSHVYWYRQLPEEGLKFMVYLQKENIIDESGMPKERFSAEFPKEGPSILRIQQVVRGDSAAYFCASSPGLEGDEAFFGQGTRLTVV.

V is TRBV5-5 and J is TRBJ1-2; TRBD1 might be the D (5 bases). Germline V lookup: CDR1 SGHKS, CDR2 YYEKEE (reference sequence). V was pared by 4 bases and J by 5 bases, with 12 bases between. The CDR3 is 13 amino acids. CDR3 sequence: CASSTGDSYGYTF. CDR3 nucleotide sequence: TGTGCCAGCAGCACCGGGGACTCATATGGCTACACCTTC.

The CDR3 protein is CASSVGGGGLGSEQYF. In DNA, the CDR3 is TGTGCCAGCAGCGTAGGAGGGGGGGGACTAGGAAGTGAGCAGTACTTC. V is TRBV9 and J is TRBJ2-7, with TRBD2 matching over 8 bases. The V and J ends lost 0 bases and 7 bases, in that order; junction bases with no gene match: 12. Germline values: CDR1 SGDLS, CDR2 YYNGEE. This CDR3 is built from 16 residues.

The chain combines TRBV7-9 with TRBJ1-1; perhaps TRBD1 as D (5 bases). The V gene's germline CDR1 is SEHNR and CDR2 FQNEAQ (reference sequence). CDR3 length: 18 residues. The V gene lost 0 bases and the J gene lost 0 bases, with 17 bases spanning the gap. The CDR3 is CASSLAGQPNVLNTEAFF. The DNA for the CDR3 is TGTGCCAGCAGCTTAGCGGGGCAGCCTAATGTCCTGAACACTGAAGCTTTCTTT.

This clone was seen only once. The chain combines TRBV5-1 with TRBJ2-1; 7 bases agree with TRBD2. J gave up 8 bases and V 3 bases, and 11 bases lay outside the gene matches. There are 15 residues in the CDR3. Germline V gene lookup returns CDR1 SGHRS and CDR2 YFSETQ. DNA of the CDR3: TGCGCCAGCAGCTCACCCGGGACTATGTATGATGAGCAGTTCTTC. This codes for CASSSPGTMYDEQFF.

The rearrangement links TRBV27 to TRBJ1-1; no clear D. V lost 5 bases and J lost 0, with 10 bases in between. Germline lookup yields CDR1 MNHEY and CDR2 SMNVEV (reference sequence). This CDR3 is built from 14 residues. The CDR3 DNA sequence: TGTGCCAGCAGTCGCATTGGAGTGAACACTGAAGCTTTCTTT. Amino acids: CASSRIGVNTEAFF.

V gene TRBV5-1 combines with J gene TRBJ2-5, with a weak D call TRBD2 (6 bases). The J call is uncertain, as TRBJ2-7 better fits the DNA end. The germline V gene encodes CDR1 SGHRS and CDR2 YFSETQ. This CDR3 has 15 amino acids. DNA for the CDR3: TGCGCCAGCAGCTTGGAGGCTAGCGATGGGATCGAGCAGTACTTC. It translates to CASSLEASDGIEQYF.

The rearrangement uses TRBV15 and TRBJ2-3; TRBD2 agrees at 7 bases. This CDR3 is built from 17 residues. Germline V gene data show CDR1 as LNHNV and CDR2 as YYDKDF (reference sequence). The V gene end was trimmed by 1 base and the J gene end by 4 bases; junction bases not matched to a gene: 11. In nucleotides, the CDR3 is TGTGCCACCAGCAGAGGGGTTGGGAGGGCCGATCCAGATACGCAGTATTTT. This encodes CATSRGVGRADPDTQYF.

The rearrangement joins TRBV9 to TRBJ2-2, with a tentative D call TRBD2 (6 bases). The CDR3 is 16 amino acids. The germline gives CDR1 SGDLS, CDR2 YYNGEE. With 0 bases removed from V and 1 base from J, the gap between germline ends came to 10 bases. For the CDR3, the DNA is TGTGCCAGCAGCGTAGGAATAGCGGTGAACACCGGGGAGCTGTTTTTT. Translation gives CASSVGIAVNTGELFF.

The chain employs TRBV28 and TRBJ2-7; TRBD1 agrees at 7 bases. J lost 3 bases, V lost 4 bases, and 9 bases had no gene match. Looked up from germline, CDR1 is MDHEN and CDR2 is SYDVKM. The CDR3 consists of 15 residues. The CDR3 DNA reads TGTGCCAGCAGTTCCGGTGGACAGGTTCTCTACGAGCAGTACTTC. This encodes CASSSGGQVLYEQYF.

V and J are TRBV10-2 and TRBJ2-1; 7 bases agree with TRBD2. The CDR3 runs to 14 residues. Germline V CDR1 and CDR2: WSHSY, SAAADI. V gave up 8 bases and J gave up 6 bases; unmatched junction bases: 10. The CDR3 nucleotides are TGCGCCAGCTGGTCCGGGAGGATTCCCAATGAGCAGTTCTTC. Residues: CASWSGRIPNEQFF.

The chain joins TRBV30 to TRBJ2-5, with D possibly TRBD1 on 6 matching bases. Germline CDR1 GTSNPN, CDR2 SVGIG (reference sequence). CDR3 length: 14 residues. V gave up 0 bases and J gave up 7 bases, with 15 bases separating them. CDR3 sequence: CAWSVGVAQGTQYF. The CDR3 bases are TGTGCCTGGAGTGTGGGTGTGGCACAGGGGACCCAGTACTTC.

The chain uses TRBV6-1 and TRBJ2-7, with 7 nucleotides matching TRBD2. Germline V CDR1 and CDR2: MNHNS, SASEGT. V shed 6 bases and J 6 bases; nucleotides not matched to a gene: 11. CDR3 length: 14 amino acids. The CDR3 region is CASRDTGRVFEQYF. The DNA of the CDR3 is TGTGCCAGCAGAGACACGGGGAGGGTTTTCGAGCAGTACTTC.

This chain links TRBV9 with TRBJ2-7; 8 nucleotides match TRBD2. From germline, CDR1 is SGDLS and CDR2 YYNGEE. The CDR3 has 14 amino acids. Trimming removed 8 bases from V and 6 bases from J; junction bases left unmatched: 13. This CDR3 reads CASGSGLAGAEQYF. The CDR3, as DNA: TGTGCCAGTGGGTCCGGACTAGCAGGAGCCGAGCAGTACTTC.

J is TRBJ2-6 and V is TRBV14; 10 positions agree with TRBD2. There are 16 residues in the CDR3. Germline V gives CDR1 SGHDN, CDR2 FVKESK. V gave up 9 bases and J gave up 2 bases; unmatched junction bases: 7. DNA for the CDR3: TGTGCCAGGGGAGCGGGAGGGCCCCCTGGGGCCAACGTCCTGACTTTC. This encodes CARGAGGPPGANVLTF.

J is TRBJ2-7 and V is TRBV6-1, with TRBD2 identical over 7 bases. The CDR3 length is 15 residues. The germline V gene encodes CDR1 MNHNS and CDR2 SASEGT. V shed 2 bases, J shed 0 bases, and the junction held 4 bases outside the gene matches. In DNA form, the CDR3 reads TGTGCCAGCAGTGAACAGCGGGGAAGCTCCTACGAGCAGTACTTC. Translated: CASSEQRGSSYEQYF.

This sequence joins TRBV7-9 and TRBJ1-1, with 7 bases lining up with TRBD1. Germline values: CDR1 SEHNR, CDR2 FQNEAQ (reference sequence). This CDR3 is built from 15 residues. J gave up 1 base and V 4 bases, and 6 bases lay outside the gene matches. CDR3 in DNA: TGTGCCAGCAGCTATCGTGACAGGGAGAACACTGAAGCTTTCTTT. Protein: CASSYRDRENTEAFF.

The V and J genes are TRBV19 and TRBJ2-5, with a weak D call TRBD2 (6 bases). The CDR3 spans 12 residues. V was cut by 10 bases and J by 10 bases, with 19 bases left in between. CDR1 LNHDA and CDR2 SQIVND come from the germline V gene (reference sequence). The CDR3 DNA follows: TGTGCCACCTGGGGAGGAGGGAAGAACCAGTACTTC. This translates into CATWGGGKNQYF. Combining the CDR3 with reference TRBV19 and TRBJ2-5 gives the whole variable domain DGGITQSPKYLFRKEGQNVTLSCEQNLNHDAMYWYRQDPGQGLRLIYYSQIVNDFQKGDIAEGYSVSREKKESFPLTVTSAQKNPTAFYLCATWGGGKNQYFGPGTRLLVL.

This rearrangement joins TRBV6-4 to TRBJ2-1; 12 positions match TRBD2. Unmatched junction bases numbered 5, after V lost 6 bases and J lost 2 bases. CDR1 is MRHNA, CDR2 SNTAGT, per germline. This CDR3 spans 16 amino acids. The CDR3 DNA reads TGTGCCAGCAGCCTACTAGCGGGAGGTCCCTACAATGAGCAGTTCTTC. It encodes CASSLLAGGPYNEQFF.

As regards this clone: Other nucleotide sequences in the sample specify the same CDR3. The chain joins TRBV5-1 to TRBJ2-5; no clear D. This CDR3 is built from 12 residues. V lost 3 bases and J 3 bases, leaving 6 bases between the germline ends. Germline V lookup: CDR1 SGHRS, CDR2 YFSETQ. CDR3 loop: CASSSPEETQYF. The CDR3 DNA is TGCGCCAGCAGCTCGCCGGAAGAGACCCAGTACTTC.

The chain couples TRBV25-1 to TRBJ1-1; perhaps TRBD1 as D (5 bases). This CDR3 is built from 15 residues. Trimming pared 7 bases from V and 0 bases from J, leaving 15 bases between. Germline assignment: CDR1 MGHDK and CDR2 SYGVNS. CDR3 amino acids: CASKSGEVMNTEAFF. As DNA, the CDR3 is TGTGCCAGCAAATCGGGGGAGGTGATGAACACTGAAGCTTTCTTT.

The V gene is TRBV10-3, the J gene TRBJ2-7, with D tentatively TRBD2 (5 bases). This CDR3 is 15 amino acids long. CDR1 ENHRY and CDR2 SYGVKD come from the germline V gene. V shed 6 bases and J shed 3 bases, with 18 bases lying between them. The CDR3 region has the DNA TGTGCCATCAGCGGGGAGTCAACTCACAACTACGAGCAGTACTTC. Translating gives CAISGESTHNYEQYF.

The CDR3 spells CASSRPPGLAGNEQYF. The DNA for the CDR3 is TGTGCCAGCAGCCGCCCTCCAGGACTAGCGGGAAACGAGCAGTACTTC. This chain uses TRBV7-3 with TRBJ2-7; 12 positions agree with TRBD2. Germline values: CDR1 SGHTA, CDR2 FQGTGA. The CDR3 contains 16 residues. The V segment lost 5 bases and the J segment 5 bases; nucleotides outside the gene matches: 10.

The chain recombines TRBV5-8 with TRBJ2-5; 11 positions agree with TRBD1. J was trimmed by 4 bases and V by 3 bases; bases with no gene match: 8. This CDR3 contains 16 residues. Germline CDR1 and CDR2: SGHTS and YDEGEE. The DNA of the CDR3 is TGTGCCAGCAGCTCCCAAGGACAGGGGGCGAGAGAGACCCAGTACTTC. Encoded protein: CASSSQGQGARETQYF.

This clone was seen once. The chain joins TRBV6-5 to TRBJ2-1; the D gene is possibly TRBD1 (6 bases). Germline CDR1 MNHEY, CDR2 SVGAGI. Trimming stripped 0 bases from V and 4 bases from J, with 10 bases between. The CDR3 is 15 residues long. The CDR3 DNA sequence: TGTGCCAGCAGTTACTCCAGGGGTCGGTACAATGAGCAGTTCTTC. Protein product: CASSYSRGRYNEQFF.

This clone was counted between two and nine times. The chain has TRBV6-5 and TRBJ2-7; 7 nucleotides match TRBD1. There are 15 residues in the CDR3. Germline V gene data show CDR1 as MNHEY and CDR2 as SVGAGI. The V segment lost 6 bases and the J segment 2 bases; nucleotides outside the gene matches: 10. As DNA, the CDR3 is TGTGCCAGCAGCCCAGGGCTAGGGGGCCCCTACGAGCAGTACTTC. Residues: CASSPGLGGPYEQYF.